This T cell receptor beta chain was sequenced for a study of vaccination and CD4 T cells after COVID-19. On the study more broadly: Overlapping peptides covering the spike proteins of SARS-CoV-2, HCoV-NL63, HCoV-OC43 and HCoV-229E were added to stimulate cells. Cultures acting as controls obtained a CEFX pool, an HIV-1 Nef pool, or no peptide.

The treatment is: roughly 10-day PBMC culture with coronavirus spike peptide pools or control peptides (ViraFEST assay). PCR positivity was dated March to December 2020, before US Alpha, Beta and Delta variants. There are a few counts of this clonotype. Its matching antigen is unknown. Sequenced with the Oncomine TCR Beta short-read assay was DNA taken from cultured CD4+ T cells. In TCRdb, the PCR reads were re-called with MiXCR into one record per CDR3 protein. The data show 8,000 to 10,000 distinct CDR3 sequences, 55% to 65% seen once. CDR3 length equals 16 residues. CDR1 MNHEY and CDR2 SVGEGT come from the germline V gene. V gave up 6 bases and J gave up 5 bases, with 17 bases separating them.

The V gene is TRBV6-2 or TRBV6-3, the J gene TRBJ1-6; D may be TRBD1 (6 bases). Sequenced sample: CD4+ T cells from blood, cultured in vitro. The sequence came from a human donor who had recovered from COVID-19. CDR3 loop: CASRGGTLNNNSPLHF. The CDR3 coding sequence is TGTGCCAGCAGAGGAGGGACACTTAATAATAATTCACCCCTCCACTTT.